This TCR beta chain stems from a study of T cell repertoires in cytomegalovirus infection. Of note for this clonotype: Its antigen is undetermined.

TCRdb itself ran the reads through MiXCR, one entry per CDR3 protein. This sample yields some 800,000 distinct CDR3 sequences, of which just under 30% are seen a single time; 10% to 15% belongs to the top ten. The sequenced sample was cultured CD8+ T cells from PBMCs, obtained from culture after CMV antigen stimulation. This TCR was sampled from a human donor in good health (CMV status not recorded). Some clones in this sample may be carry-over from other donors' samples.

CDR3: CASSPGVGDYGYTF. The CDR3 DNA is TGTGCCAGCAGTCCCGGTGTAGGCGATTATGGCTACACCTTC. V gene TRBV27 combines with J gene TRBJ1-2; no firm D call. The CDR3 runs to 14 residues. The V gene lost 5 bases and the J gene lost 5 bases, with 15 bases spanning the gap. Germline V lookup: CDR1 MNHEY, CDR2 SMNVEV (reference sequence).